The T cell receptor beta chain described here comes from a study of beta chain features in type 1 diabetes. Study-level information: In all, roughly 98,000,000 sorted cells from all samples were analyzed. Study-level points and caveats: People with Type 1 diabetes carried modestly yet significantly shorter TCRB CDR3s in all four CD4+ subsets. It was among patients, rather than healthy donors, that naive, central memory and Treg TCRB repertoires appeared more similar.

V was clipped by 6 bases and J by 1 base, with 9 bases between them. CDR3 length: 13 amino acids. Per germline, CDR1 SNHLY and CDR2 FYNNEI. Heparinised blood was drawn once per donor, averaging around 110 mL. Each population that was sorted was more than 95% pure. Points on this clone: As yet, its antigen is unknown.

Expressed TCRB transcripts were sequenced after all isolated RNA was converted to cDNA. Measured with immunoSEQ multiplex PCR; TCRdb has only the in-frame clones, and not every one. The sample has 130,000 or so clones; 7.5% to 9.5% are singletons. V and J are TRBV2 and TRBJ1-2, with TRBD1 as a possible D gene (5 bases). The sample consisted of central memory CD4+ T cells from blood. The source is a man in his thirties or forties with type 1 diabetes. The CDR3 region has the DNA TGTGCCAGCAGCCCTGACAGTAACTATGGCTACACCTTC. Translation: CASSPDSNYGYTF.